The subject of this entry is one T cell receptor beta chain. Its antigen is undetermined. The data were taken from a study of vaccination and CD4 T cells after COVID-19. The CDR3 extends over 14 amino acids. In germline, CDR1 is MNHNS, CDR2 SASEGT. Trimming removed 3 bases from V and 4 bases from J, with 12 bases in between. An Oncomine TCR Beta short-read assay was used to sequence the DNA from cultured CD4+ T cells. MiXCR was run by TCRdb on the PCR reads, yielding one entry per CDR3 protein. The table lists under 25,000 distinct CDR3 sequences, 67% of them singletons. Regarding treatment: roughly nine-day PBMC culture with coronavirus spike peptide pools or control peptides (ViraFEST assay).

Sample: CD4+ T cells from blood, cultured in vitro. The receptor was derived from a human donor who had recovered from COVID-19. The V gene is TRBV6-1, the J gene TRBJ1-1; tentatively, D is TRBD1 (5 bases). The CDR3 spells CASSDRVQGTEAFF. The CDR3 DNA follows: TGTGCCAGCAGTGACAGGGTCCAAGGCACTGAAGCTTTCTTT.